The next 18 T cell receptor beta chains were all read from a single sample in a study of identical twins. TCRdb used MiXCR to reprocess the 5' RACE reads, holding one entry per CDR3 protein. The table includes roughly 280,000 distinct CDR3 sequences, roughly 8.6% detected once. Another study also made use of these data, one on yellow fever vaccine responses in identical twins.

The sequencing input was CD8+ T cells sorted from blood. The receptors shown here come from a woman aged 18-30 years in good health.

In this sample, this clonotype turned up a few times. CDR3 coding DNA: TGCGCCAGCAGCTCCCCAACGTGGGGGTCTCGGTACGAGCAGTACTTC. This gives the protein CASSSPTWGSRYEQYF. V usage is TRBV5-1 and J usage is TRBJ2-7; D possibly matches TRBD1 or TRBD2 (5 bases each). The CDR3 totals 16 residues. Looked up from germline, CDR1 is SGHRS and CDR2 is YFSETQ. Trimming cost V 3 bases and J 4 bases, with 20 bases left between them. The variable domain in full, completed from reference TRBV5-1 and TRBJ2-7, reads KAGVTQTPRYLIKTRGQQVTLSCSPISGHRSVSWYQQTPGQGLQFLFEYFSETQRNKGNFPGRFSGRQFSNSRSEMNVSTLELGDSALYLCASSSPTWGSRYEQYFGPGTRLTVT.

The chain links TRBV6-1 to TRBJ2-7; possible D gene TRBD2, 6 bases. The CDR3 covers 15 residues. Germline V gives CDR1 MNHNS, CDR2 SASEGT. Trimming shortened V by 0 bases and J by 3 bases, and 12 bases separated the two germline ends. CDR3 coding DNA: TGTGCCAGCAGTGAAGCGGACGCGGGGTACTACGAGCAGTACTTC. Residues: CASSEADAGYYEQYF.

This clonotype was observed a few times. The rearrangement joins TRBV4-3 to TRBJ2-7; unclear D gene. Looked up from germline, CDR1 is LGHNA and CDR2 is YSLEER. The CDR3 runs to 15 residues. The V gene lost 0 bases and the J gene lost 5 bases, with 14 bases spanning the gap. The CDR3 DNA reads as TGCGCCAGCAGCCAAGATAAAGGATATTCGAACGAGCAGTACTTC. Translation gives CASSQDKGYSNEQYF.

The rearrangement links TRBV6-2 or TRBV6-3 to TRBJ2-1, with 12 bases that match TRBD1. V shed 5 bases, J shed 9 bases, and the junction held 8 bases outside the gene matches. Germline-derived CDR1 and CDR2 are MNHEY and SVGEGT. The CDR3 extends over 15 amino acids. The CDR3 is CASSGDRGQVGEQFF. The CDR3 nucleotides read TGTGCCAGCAGTGGGGACAGGGGGCAGGTCGGTGAGCAGTTCTTC.

A few counts support this clonotype. The chain carries TRBV2 and TRBJ2-2; 9 nucleotides line up with TRBD1. The CDR3 sequence is 17 residues long. CDR1 SNHLY and CDR2 FYNNEI come from the germline V gene. Germline trimming cut 4 bases from V and 2 bases from J; bases unmatched to any gene: 8. CDR3 sequence: CASSAGTGTTNTGELFF. The CDR3 DNA is TGTGCCAGCAGTGCGGGGACAGGGACAACAAACACCGGGGAGCTGTTTTTT.

Only a few counts were recorded for this clonotype. This chain joins TRBV9 and TRBJ2-1; D perhaps matches TRBD2 (6 bases). The germline CDR1 and CDR2 sequences are SGDLS and YYNGEE. Trimming left V 2 bases short and J 5 bases short, with 11 bases between. This CDR3 contains 14 residues. The CDR3 is CASSVRDFNNEQFF. CDR3 DNA sequence: TGTGCCAGCAGCGTCCGGGACTTTAACAATGAGCAGTTCTTC.

V gene TRBV4-3 combines with J gene TRBJ2-1; D ambiguous. The germline V gene has CDR1 LGHNA and CDR2 YSLEER. CDR3 length: 13 amino acids. Trimming shortened V by 0 bases and J by 9 bases, and 9 bases separated the two germline ends. The CDR3 nucleotides are TGCGCCAGCAGCCAAGACAAGTCGGCTGAGCAGTTCTTC. Translation gives CASSQDKSAEQFF.

This clonotype was observed a few times. The genes are TRBV15 and TRBJ2-1; tentative D call: TRBD2 (5 bases). The V end was cut by 5 bases, the J end by 0 bases, with 11 bases between. Germline V gene lookup returns CDR1 LNHNV and CDR2 YYDKDF (reference sequence). The CDR3 loop spans 15 amino acids. The CDR3 reads CATSPLASSYNEQFF. Written as DNA, the CDR3 is TGTGCCACCAGCCCGCTAGCAAGCTCCTACAATGAGCAGTTCTTC.

The table lists this clonotype with a few counts. V and J are TRBV19 and TRBJ2-7, with 7 bases fitting TRBD1. Germline CDR1 LNHDA, CDR2 SQIVND (reference sequence). V trimming: 5 bases; J trimming: 1 base; junction bases outside the gene matches: 5. The CDR3 consists of 14 residues. CDR3 loop: CASSAQGPSYEQYF. The CDR3 nucleotides are TGTGCCAGTAGTGCACAGGGGCCGTCCTACGAGCAGTACTTC.

This clonotype is a singleton in its sample. This chain uses TRBV7-9 with TRBJ2-1; 10 bases are shared with TRBD2. Germline V CDR1 and CDR2: SEHNR, FQNEAQ (reference sequence). J lost 4 bases, V lost 7 bases, and 4 bases had no gene match. This CDR3 contains 14 residues. The CDR3 protein is CASTSGGLYNEQFF. CDR3 in DNA: TGTGCCAGCACTAGCGGGGGACTGTACAATGAGCAGTTCTTC. Supplemented by reference TRBV7-9 and TRBJ2-1, the full variable domain reads DTGVSQNPRHKITKRGQNVTFRCDPISEHNRLYWYRQTLGQGPEFLTYFQNEAQLEKSRLLSDRFSAERPKGSFSTLEIQRTEQGDSAMYLCASTSGGLYNEQFFGPGTRLTVL.

This clonotype was recorded many times. The chain is built from TRBV7-9 and TRBJ2-2; D might be TRBD2 (6 bases). The CDR3 sequence is 14 residues long. Trimming left V 5 bases short and J 7 bases short, with 14 bases between. Germline V gene lookup returns CDR1 SEHNR and CDR2 FQNEAQ (reference sequence). The CDR3 sequence is CASSAGSHGGELFF. Written as DNA, the CDR3 is TGTGCCAGCAGCGCCGGGAGTCACGGCGGGGAGCTGTTTTTT. Variable domain in full (rest from reference TRBV7-9 and TRBJ2-2): DTGVSQNPRHKITKRGQNVTFRCDPISEHNRLYWYRQTLGQGPEFLTYFQNEAQLEKSRLLSDRFSAERPKGSFSTLEIQRTEQGDSAMYLCASSAGSHGGELFFGEGSRLTVL.

The gene calls are TRBV7-4 and TRBJ2-7, with 8 positions matching TRBD1. From germline, CDR1 is SGHVT and CDR2 SQSDAQ. V shed 0 bases, J shed 2 bases, and the junction held 12 bases outside the gene matches. This CDR3 contains 18 residues. CDR3: CASSLARGQVILTYEQYF. In nucleotides, the CDR3 is TGTGCCAGCAGCTTAGCTCGGGGACAGGTGATCCTGACCTACGAGCAGTACTTC.

The V call is TRBV20-1, the J call TRBJ1-5; D is undetermined. The CDR3 spans 17 residues. The germline V gene has CDR1 DFQATT and CDR2 SNEGSKA (reference sequence). V lost 1 base to trimming and J lost 0 bases, with 16 bases between them. The CDR3 protein is CSARVYSSEYSNQPQHF. For the CDR3, the DNA is TGCAGTGCTAGAGTTTATTCGAGCGAATATAGCAATCAGCCCCAGCATTTT.

The table lists this clonotype with many counts. This chain connects TRBV11-1 to TRBJ2-3; no clear D gene. This CDR3 is 15 amino acids long. Germline loops: CDR1 SGHAT, CDR2 FQDESV (reference sequence). The germline V and J ends were trimmed by 0 bases and 0 bases, with 7 bases remaining between them. This CDR3 reads CASSLARWSTDTQYF. In nucleotides, the CDR3 is TGTGCCAGCAGCTTAGCCCGGTGGAGCACAGATACGCAGTATTTT.

This clonotype came up many times. This chain uses TRBV7-9 with TRBJ2-2; D gene uncertain. This CDR3 spans 16 amino acids. V shed 4 bases and J shed 0 bases, with 12 bases lying between them. Germline V gives CDR1 SEHNR, CDR2 FQNEAQ (reference sequence). The CDR3 protein is CASSSTVIPNTGELFF. CDR3 sequence (DNA): TGTGCCAGCAGCTCCACAGTTATACCGAACACCGGGGAGCTGTTTTTT.

About this clonotype: With a much larger clone just one base away, this may be a read error. The final CDR3 position lacks the conserved phenylalanine or tryptophan, pointing to a likely read error. The chain is built from TRBV11-2 and TRBJ2-7; no reliable D call. The germline V and J ends were trimmed by 5 bases and 4 bases, with 9 bases remaining between them. CDR1 SGHAT and CDR2 FQNNGV come from the germline V gene. The CDR3 totals 12 residues. The DNA of the CDR3 is TGTGCCAGCAGCAACAGTGGATACGAGCAGTACCTC. Translating it yields CASSNSGYEQYL.

V gene TRBV4-2 combines with J gene TRBJ2-7; D might be TRBD1 or TRBD2, each matching 6 bases. This CDR3 has 16 amino acids. Germline V CDR1 and CDR2: LGHNA, YNFKEQ. The ends were cut back, 0 bases at V and 7 bases at J, with 19 bases in the middle. CDR3 in amino acids: CASSQDPMGGAREQYF. For the CDR3, the DNA is TGTGCCAGCAGCCAAGATCCAATGGGGGGCGCCCGGGAGCAGTACTTC.

Here the CDR3 reads CAWSDGQGFPDTQYF. CDR3 in DNA: TGTGCCTGGAGTGATGGACAGGGGTTCCCAGATACGCAGTATTTT. This chain connects TRBV30 to TRBJ2-3; 9 positions agree with TRBD1. Trimming removed 1 base from V and 4 bases from J; junction bases left unmatched: 6. In germline, CDR1 is GTSNPN, CDR2 SVGIG (reference sequence). This CDR3 contains 15 residues. The variable domain in full, completed from reference TRBV30 and TRBJ2-3, reads SQTIHQWPATLVQPVGSPLSLECTVEGTSNPNLYWYRQAAGRGLQLLFYSVGIGQISSEVPQNLSASRPQDRQFILSSKKLLLSDSGFYLCAWSDGQGFPDTQYFGPGTRLTVL.